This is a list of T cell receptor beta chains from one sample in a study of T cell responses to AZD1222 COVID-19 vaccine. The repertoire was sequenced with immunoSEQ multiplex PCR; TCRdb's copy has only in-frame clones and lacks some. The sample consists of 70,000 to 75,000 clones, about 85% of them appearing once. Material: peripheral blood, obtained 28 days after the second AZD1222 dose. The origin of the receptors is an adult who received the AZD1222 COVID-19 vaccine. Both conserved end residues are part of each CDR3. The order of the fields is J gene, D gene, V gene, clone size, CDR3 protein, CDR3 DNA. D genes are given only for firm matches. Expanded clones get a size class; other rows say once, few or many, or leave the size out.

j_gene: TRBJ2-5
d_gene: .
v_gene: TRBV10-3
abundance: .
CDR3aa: CAISPGLQETQYF
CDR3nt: TGTGCCATCAGTCCGGGACTGCAAGAGACCCAGTACTTC

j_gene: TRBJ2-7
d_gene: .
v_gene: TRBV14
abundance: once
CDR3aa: CASSPRRQHYEQYF
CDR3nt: TGTGCCAGCAGCCCGCGGAGGCAGCACTACGAGCAGTACTTC

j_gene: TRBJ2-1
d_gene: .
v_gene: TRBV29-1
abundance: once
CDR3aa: CSVGMASVSYNEQFF
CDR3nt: TGCAGCGTTGGGATGGCGTCGGTGTCCTACAATGAGCAGTTCTTC

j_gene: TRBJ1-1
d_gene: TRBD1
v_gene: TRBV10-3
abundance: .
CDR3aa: CAISEPGQANTEAFF
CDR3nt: TGTGCCATCAGTGAGCCGGGACAGGCCAACACTGAAGCTTTCTTT

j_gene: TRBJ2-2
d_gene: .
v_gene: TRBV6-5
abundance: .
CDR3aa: CASSYGRAPGELFF
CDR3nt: TGTGCCAGCAGTTACGGTCGGGCTCCCGGGGAGCTGTTTTTT

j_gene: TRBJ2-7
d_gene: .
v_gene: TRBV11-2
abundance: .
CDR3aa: CASSPDMVSYEQYF
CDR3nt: TGTGCCAGCAGCCCAGACATGGTTTCCTACGAGCAGTACTTC

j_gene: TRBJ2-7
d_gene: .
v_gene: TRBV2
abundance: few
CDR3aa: CASSVLGGPYEQYF
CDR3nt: TGTGCCAGCAGTGTCTTAGGGGGACCCTACGAGCAGTACTTC

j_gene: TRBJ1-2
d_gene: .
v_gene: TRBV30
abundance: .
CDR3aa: CAWTRQTANYGYTF
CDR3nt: TGTGCCTGGACCCGACAGACCGCTAACTATGGCTACACCTTC

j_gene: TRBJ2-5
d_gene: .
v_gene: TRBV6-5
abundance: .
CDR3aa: CASRGGLANQYF
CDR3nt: TGTGCCAGCAGGGGGGGCTTAGCAAACCAGTACTTC

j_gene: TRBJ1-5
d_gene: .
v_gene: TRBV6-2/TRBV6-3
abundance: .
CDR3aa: CASSSRNNQPQHF
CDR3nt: TGTGCCAGCAGTTCCCGCAACAATCAGCCCCAGCATTTT

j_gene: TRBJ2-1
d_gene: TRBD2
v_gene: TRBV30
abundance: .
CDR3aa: CAWTGLSSYNEQFF
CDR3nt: TGTGCCTGGACGGGACTAAGCTCCTACAATGAGCAGTTCTTC

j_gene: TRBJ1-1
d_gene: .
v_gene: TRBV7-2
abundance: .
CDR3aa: CASSLTGSGTEAFF
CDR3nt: TGTGCCAGCAGCTTAACAGGGTCGGGAACTGAAGCTTTCTTT

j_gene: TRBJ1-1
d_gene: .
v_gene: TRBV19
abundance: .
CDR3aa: CASSTITGTEAFF
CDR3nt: TGTGCCAGTAGTACCATCACAGGCACTGAAGCTTTCTTT

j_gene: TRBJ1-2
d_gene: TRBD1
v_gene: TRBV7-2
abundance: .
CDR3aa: CASSLSGQGPYGYTF
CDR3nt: TGTGCCAGCAGCCTTTCGGGACAGGGACCCTATGGCTACACCTTC

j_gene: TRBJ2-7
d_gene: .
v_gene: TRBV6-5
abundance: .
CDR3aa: CASSYSRGHEQYF
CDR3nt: TGTGCCAGCAGTTACTCGAGAGGCCACGAGCAGTACTTC

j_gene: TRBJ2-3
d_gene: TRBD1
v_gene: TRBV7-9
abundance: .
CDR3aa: CASSSHRGETDTQYF
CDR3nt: TGTGCCAGCAGCTCCCACAGGGGCGAGACAGATACGCAGTATTTT

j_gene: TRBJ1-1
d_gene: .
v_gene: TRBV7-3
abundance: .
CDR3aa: CASSQGQNTEAFF
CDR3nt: TGTGCCAGCAGCCAAGGACAGAACACTGAAGCTTTCTTT

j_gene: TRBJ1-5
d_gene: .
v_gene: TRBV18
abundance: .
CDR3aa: CASSPTGPNSNQPQHF
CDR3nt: TGTGCCAGCTCACCGACGGGACCAAATAGCAATCAGCCCCAGCATTTT

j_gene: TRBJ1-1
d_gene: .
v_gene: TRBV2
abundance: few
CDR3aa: CASSVGLNTEAFF
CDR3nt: TGTGCCAGCAGTGTAGGACTTAACACTGAAGCTTTCTTT

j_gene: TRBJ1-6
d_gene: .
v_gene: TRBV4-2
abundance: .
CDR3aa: CASSQDPVESSPLHF
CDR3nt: TGTGCCAGCAGCCAAGATCCCGTAGAGAGTTCACCCCTCCACTTT

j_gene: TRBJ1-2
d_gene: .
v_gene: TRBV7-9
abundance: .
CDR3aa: CASGSSGGNYGYTF
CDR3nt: TGTGCCAGCGGCAGTAGTGGGGGGAACTATGGCTACACCTTC

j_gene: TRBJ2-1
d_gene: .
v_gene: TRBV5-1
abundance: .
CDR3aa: CASSLGDTYNEQFF
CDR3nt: TGCGCCAGCAGCTTGGGGGACACCTACAATGAGCAGTTCTTC

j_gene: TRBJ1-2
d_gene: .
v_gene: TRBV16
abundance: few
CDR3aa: CASSQSATTNYGYTF
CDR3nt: TGTGCCAGCAGCCAATCTGCCACCACTAACTATGGCTACACCTTC

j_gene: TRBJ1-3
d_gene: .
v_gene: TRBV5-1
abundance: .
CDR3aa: CASSSTDSGNTIYF
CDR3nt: TGCGCCAGCAGCTCCACAGACTCTGGAAACACCATATATTTT

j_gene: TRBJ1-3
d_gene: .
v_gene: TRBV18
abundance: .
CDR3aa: CASSPRQSGVSGNTIYF
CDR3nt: TGTGCCAGCTCACCCCGCCAGAGCGGGGTCTCTGGAAACACCATATATTTT

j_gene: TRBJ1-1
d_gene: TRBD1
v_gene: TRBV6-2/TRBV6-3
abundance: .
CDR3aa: CASSRPGQGLPEAFF
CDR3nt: TGTGCCAGCAGTAGACCGGGACAGGGACTCCCTGAAGCTTTCTTT

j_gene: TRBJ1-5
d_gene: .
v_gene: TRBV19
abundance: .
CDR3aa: CASSAGTEGTYQPQHF
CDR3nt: TGTGCCAGTAGTGCCGGGACGGAGGGGACTTATCAGCCCCAGCATTTT

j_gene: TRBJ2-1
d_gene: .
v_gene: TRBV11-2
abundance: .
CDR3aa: CASSLAYAASNEQFF
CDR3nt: TGTGCCAGCAGCTTAGCCTATGCTGCGAGCAATGAGCAGTTCTTC

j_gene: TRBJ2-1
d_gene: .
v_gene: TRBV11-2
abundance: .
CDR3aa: CASSLRNEQFF
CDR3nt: TGTGCCAGCAGTTTGAGGAATGAGCAGTTCTTC

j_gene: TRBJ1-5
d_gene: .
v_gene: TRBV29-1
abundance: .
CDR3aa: CSVEVTENQPQHF
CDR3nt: TGCAGCGTTGAAGTGACAGAGAATCAGCCCCAGCATTTT

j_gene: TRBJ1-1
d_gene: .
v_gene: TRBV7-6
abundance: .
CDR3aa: CASSLVSAGNTEAFF
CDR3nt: TGTGCCAGCAGCTTAGTCTCGGCAGGGAACACTGAAGCTTTCTTT

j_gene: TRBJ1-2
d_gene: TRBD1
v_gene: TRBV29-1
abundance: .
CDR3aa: CSVDGTGERANYGYTF
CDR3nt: TGCAGCGTTGACGGGACAGGGGAACGGGCTAACTATGGCTACACCTTC

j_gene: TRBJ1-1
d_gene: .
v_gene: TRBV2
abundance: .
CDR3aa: CASSEGWGGKAEAFF
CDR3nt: TGTGCCAGCAGTGAAGGGTGGGGGGGAAAGGCTGAAGCTTTCTTT

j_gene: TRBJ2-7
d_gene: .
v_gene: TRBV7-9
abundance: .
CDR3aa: CASSPRDGEYEQYF
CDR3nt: TGTGCCAGCAGCCCCCGGGACGGCGAATACGAGCAGTACTTC

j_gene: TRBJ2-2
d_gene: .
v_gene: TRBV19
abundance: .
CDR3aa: CASSLKGRNTGELFF
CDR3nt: TGTGCCAGTAGTCTAAAGGGACGAAATACCGGGGAGCTGTTTTTT

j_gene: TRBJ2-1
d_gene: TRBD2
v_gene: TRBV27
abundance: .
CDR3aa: CASSPTLLAGGSYNEQFF
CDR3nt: TGTGCCAGCAGTCCAACCCTACTAGCGGGGGGCTCCTACAATGAGCAGTTCTTC

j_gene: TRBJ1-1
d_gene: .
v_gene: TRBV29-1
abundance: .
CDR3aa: CSARTPSNLAFF
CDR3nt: TGCAGCGCCCGAACGCCCTCCAACCTGGCTTTCTTT

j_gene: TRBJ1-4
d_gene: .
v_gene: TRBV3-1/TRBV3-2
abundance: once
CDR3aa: CASSQLEKLFF
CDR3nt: TGTGCCAGCAGCCAGCTTGAAAAACTGTTTTTT

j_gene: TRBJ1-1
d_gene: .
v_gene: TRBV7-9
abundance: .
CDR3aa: CASSLVQRGTEAFF
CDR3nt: TGTGCCAGCAGCTTAGTCCAGCGAGGCACTGAAGCTTTCTTT

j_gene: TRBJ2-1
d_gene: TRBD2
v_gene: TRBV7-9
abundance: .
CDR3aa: CASSPGLAGASYNEQFF
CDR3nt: TGTGCCAGCAGCCCCGGACTAGCGGGAGCGTCCTACAATGAGCAGTTCTTC

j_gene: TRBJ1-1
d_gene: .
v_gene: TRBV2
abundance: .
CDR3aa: CASSEQSNTEAFF
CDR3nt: TGTGCCAGCAGTGAACAGTCGAACACTGAAGCTTTCTTT

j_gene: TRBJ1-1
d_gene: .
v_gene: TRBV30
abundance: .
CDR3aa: CAWSVFVEAFF
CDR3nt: TGTGCCTGGTCCGTCTTCGTTGAAGCTTTCTTT

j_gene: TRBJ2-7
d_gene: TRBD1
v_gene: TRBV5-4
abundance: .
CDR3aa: CASSSRSTGVFYEQYF
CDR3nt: TGTGCCAGCAGCTCCAGGTCGACAGGGGTATTCTACGAGCAGTACTTC

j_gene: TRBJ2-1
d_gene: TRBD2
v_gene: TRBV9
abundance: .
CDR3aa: CASSETGTSPFNEQFF
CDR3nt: TGTGCCAGCAGCGAGACCGGGACTAGTCCTTTCAATGAGCAGTTCTTC

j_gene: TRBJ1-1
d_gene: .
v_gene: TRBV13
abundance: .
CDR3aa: CASSVQGGYTEAFF
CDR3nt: TGTGCCAGCAGCGTTCAGGGAGGGTACACTGAAGCTTTCTTT

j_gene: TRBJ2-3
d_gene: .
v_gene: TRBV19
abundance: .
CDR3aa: CASSIRGGTSTDTQYF
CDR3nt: TGTGCCAGTAGTATAAGGGGAGGAACTAGCACAGATACGCAGTATTTT

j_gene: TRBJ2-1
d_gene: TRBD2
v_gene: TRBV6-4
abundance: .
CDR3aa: CASRLYSGRAGDEQFF
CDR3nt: TGTGCCAGCAGGCTGTATAGCGGGAGGGCGGGTGATGAGCAGTTCTTC

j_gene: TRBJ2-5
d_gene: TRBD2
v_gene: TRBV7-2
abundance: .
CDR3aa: CASSARLAPRETQYF
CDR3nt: TGTGCCAGCAGCGCACGACTAGCGCCTAGGGAGACCCAGTACTTC

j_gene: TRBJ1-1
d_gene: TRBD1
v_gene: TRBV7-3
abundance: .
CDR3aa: CASSLEGQGTEAFF
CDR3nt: TGTGCCAGCAGCCTTGAGGGACAGGGGACTGAAGCTTTCTTT

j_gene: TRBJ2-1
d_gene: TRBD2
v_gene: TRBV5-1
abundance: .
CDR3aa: CATRLAGYNEQFF
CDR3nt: TGCGCCACCAGGCTAGCGGGATACAATGAGCAGTTCTTC

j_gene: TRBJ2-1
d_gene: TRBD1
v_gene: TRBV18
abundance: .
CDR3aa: CASSPTGEAPQFF
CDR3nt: TGTGCCAGCTCACCGACAGGGGAGGCCCCGCAGTTCTTC

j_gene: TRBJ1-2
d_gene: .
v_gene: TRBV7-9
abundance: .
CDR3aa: CASTATLGNYGYTF
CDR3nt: TGTGCCAGCACCGCGACACTGGGAAACTATGGCTACACCTTC

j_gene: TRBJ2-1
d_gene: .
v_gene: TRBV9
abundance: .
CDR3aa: CASSVVAIYNEQFF
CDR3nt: TGTGCCAGCAGCGTAGTGGCTATTTACAATGAGCAGTTCTTC

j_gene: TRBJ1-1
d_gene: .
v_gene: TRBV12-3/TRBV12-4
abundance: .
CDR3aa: CASSSSGVTEAFF
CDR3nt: TGTGCCAGCAGTTCGTCAGGGGTCACTGAAGCTTTCTTT

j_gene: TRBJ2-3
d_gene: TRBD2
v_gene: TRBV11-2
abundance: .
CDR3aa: CASSSGTSGTDTQYF
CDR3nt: TGTGCCAGCAGCTCCGGGACTAGCGGCACAGATACGCAGTATTTT

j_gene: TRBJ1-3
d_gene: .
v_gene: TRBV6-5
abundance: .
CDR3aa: CAGKQGSTALDTIYF
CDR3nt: TGTGCCGGAAAACAGGGAAGTACCGCCTTGGACACCATATATTTT

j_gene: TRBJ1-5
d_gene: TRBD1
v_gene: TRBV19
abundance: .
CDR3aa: CASSRIQGAASNQPQHF
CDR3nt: TGTGCCAGTAGTAGGATCCAGGGGGCGGCTAGCAATCAGCCCCAGCATTTT

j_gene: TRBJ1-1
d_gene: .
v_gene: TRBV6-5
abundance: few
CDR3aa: CACQTDMNTEAFF
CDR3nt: TGTGCCTGCCAGACAGACATGAACACTGAAGCTTTCTTT

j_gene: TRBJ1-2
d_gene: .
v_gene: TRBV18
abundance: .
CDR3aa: CASSPSFSNYGYTF
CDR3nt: TGTGCCAGCTCACCATCGTTCTCGAACTATGGCTACACCTTC